The source of this TCR beta chain is a study of CD8 T cells in ankylosing spondylitis. The study's findings and limits: Disease-linked clones displayed a CD8+ phenotype and appeared relatively rarely in peripheral blood. Some motif variants had been reported before (in reactive arthritis synovial fluid and blood).

Germline assignment: CDR1 LGHDT and CDR2 YNNKEL (reference sequence). V lost 1 base to trimming and J lost 8 bases, with 15 bases between them. CDR3 length: 16 amino acids. Regarding this clonotype: Its antigen is still unknown.

MiXCR, applied by TCRdb to the 5' RACE reads, yields one record per CDR3 protein. The sample has 200,000 to 300,000 distinct CDR3 sequences, 8% to 11% seen once; the top ten hold about 3%. Sequencing was done on a sample of blood, either unsorted or a sorted T cell fraction (not recorded which). J is TRBJ1-6 and V is TRBV3-1; tentative D call: TRBD1 (6 bases). This clonotype was obtained from a male donor with ankylosing spondylitis or in good health (not recorded which). CDR3 region: CASSQVLQGVDSPLHF. The CDR3, as DNA: TGTGCCAGCAGCCAAGTCCTACAGGGAGTAGATTCACCCCTCCACTTT.